What follows describes a single TCR beta chain. CDR3 size: 13 residues. The germline V gene has CDR1 SGDLS and CDR2 YYNGEE. The V end was cut by 0 bases, the J end by 8 bases, with 9 bases between. Clones were read by immunoSEQ multiplex PCR, and TCRdb kept only the in-frame ones, dropping some. The data show some 40,000 clones, roughly 90% seen once. The data are from a study of T cell changes during pregnancy in multiple sclerosis. The V and J genes are TRBV9 and TRBJ2-4; D not resolved. The clonotype comes from a female donor in good health, enrolled as a control in a pregnancy study. This sample comprised peripheral blood, obtained in the second trimester of pregnancy. CDR3: CASSVDGRDIQYF. CDR3 bases: TGTGCCAGCAGCGTAGACGGTCGGGACATTCAGTACTTC.